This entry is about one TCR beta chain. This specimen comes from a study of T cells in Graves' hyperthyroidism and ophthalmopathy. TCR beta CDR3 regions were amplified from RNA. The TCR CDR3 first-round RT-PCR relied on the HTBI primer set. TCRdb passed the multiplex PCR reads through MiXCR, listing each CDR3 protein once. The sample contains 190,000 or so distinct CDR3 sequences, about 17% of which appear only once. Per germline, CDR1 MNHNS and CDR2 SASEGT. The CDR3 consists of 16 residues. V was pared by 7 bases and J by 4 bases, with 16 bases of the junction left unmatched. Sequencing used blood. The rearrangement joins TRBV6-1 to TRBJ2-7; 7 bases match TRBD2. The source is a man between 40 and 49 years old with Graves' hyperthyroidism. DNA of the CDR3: TGTGCCAGCACCACCCCAAGAGCGGGGAACTTATACGAGCAGTACTTC. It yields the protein CASTTPRAGNLYEQYF.